This T cell receptor (beta chain) originates from a study of shared clonotypes between healthy human individuals (TCRdb year 2020). For the study in its entirety: A couple of women and three men aged 18 to 49 years were included in the cohort. For each donor, CD4 naive and CD4 memory were each run on three plates, CD8 naive on two plates, and CD8 memory on one plate. Blood TCR repertoires of about five healthy adults were deeply sequenced to estimate repertoire size and the extent of clonotype sharing between individuals. To increase sequencing depth and limit assay-specific biases, different laboratories used diverse techniques to prepare libraries and sequence TCR repertoires. Leukapheresis yielded between about 0.85 and 10 billion PBMCs per donor.

CD8 naive samples were CD45RO-negative cells positively selected for CCR7, giving a CD45RA+CCR7+ population that excluded TemRA cells. The donors were healthy, HIV-negative adults with no recently reported acute infections or vaccinations. Every donor was a Caucasian adult living in Nashville, Tennessee, USA. After blood collection by leukapheresis, PBMCs were isolated using Ficoll-Histopaque density gradient centrifugation and then cryopreserved in the vapor phase of liquid nitrogen. Purity and quantity of every magnetically sorted T cell population were checked by analytical flow cytometry. Genomic DNA was isolated from every sorted fraction and measured by UV absorbance on a Nanodrop 2000c. Overall study outcomes, separate from this receptor: When a few donors were compared, the shared fraction of clonotypes was about 5.4% for naive CD4, less than 4% for naive CD8, 2.3% for memory CD4, and less than 0.45% for memory CD8. Pairwise subsampling indicated that sequencing depth was expected to affect the degree of clonotype sharing among donors. Naive subsets generally had larger estimated clonotype richness than memory subsets did. Rarefaction of sorted-subset datasets indicated incomplete sequencing despite the large sequencing depth. Sampling was limited to blood, and TCR repertoires in tissue likely differ from TCR repertoires in blood. Higher generation probabilities were observed for clonotypes shared by all four sorted-subset donors than for non-shared clonotypes. Because the study included only a small number of donors, the genetic and exposure-history diversity represented was limited.

This clone turned up a few times. Its recognized antigen is unknown. There are no base qualities to consult, and no much larger clone falls within one base. TCR CDR3 regions were amplified from genomic DNA by multiplex PCR using the deep immunoSEQ assay. For each cell subset, the extracted genomic DNA was distributed evenly across all wells of several immunoSEQ 96-well plates, and each plate served as one replicate. For sorted subsets, approximately 200 ng of genomic DNA, equivalent to roughly 30,000 T cell genomes, went into each replicate PCR. Purified libraries were measured with a Qubit 3.0 fluorometer, size-checked on a Bioanalyzer 2100, and measured again with the KAPA Library Quantification kit. A separate single-read 150-cycle Illumina NextSeq 550 flow cell was used to sequence each immunoSEQ 96-well plate. The paper's processing steps were these. Because the immunoSEQ output included only junctional sequences and no quality scores, the filtering could not be the same as the filtering used for full-length reads. Sequences were annotated with PyIR, a Python wrapper for IgBLAST v1.9, and V/J genes and CDR3 were assigned using IMGT germline references. Reads were filtered out if the reads had weak V/J assignments (E-value above 1e-6), no CDR3, stop codons, out-of-frame junctions, or ambiguous translated residues. V3J clonotypes were defined as sequences sharing the same inferred V gene, J gene, and CDR3 amino acid sequence. Percentage overlap between repertoires was computed as shared unique clonotypes divided by the size of the smaller repertoire. RTK rarefaction, the Chao1 estimator, and Recon v2.1 estimates of unobserved clonotypes were used to assess repertoire richness. For all TCRbeta clonotypes obtained by the gDNA method from a handful of donors, generation probabilities were computed with OLGA. TCRdb retrieved this table from immuneACCESS and kept in-frame rearrangements only. Not all clones are present; in checked studies, unresolved V genes account for under half, and no reason is known for the remainder. The V and J calls and the clone size are those of that table, but D and trimming were determined from the DNA. In all, the sample holds about 2.1 million clones, and approximately 94% of those were seen once. More than 1.5% of the sample is taken by the ten largest.

This clonotype originated in a young man in good health. Some clones in this sample may be carry-over from other donors' samples. Sequences were obtained from naive CD8+ T cells from PBMCs. The meaning of the sample's cell subset or site label: CD45RA+CCR7+.

CDR3 region: CASSRGLSMNTEAFF. The nucleotides read TGTGCCAGCAGCCGGGGACTGAGCATGAACACTGAAGCTTTCTTT. In this chain, TRBV21-1 is recombined with TRBJ1-1. TRBV21-1 is noted as a pseudogene. From the cysteine up to the phenylalanine, the CDR3 has a length of 15 residues. The kept DNA is CDR3 alone, 45 bases in frame from the first base.